The 21 T cell receptor beta chains presented below share a single source sample, sequenced in a study of blood T cell repertoires in COVID-19 (dated by TCRdb to the early 2020s). The library was produced with the immunoSEQ multiplex PCR assay. TCRdb re-hosts the immuneACCESS table, in-frame sequences only. Its copies lack some clones; in the studies checked, an unresolved V gene accounts for under half of them, and the cause for the rest is not known. The sample table records 65,000 to 80,000 clones; around 90% of these occur just once. Together, the top ten hold 5.8% of the sample. The sequenced material came from peripheral blood. Receptors originate from a middle-aged man with active COVID-19.

The chain links TRBV28 to TRBJ2-7; 13 bases match TRBD2. Germline CDR1 and CDR2: MDHEN and SYDVKM. The V segment lost 3 bases and the J segment 3 bases; nucleotides outside the gene matches: 8. CDR3 length equals 17 residues. CDR3 in DNA: TGTGCCAGCAGTTTTCCGGGACTAGCGGGAAAGGGCTACGAGCAGTACTTC. Amino acid sequence: CASSFPGLAGKGYEQYF.

The V gene is TRBV4-1, the J gene TRBJ1-4; D is undetermined. The CDR3 extends over 17 amino acids. V gave up 0 bases and J gave up 13 bases, with 24 bases separating them. Germline CDR1 reads MGHRA; CDR2 reads YSYEKL. The CDR3 nucleotides are TGCGCCAGCAGCCAAGATCCCGGGAGGGCCTCTAGTTGGGGACTGTTTTTT. This translates into CASSQDPGRASSWGLFF.

The rearrangement joins TRBV5-5 to TRBJ2-7; 11 bases fit TRBD1. The CDR3 length is 16 residues. V dropped 4 bases and J dropped 2; count of bases not matched to a gene: 8. CDR1 is SGHKS, CDR2 YYEKEE, per germline (reference sequence). The chain's CDR3 is CASSQERTGGPYEQYF. The DNA for the CDR3 is TGTGCCAGCAGCCAAGAGAGGACAGGGGGCCCCTACGAGCAGTACTTC.

The V gene is TRBV28, the J gene TRBJ1-2, with 7 bases lining up with TRBD1. The CDR3 spans 13 residues. Germline V CDR1 and CDR2: MDHEN, SYDVKM. Trimming removed 7 bases from V and 8 bases from J; junction bases left unmatched: 10. The CDR3 nucleotides are TGTGCCAGCACTCGACAGGGTATTCGGGGCTACACCTTC. The encoded protein is CASTRQGIRGYTF.

This clone appeared many times. The chain couples TRBV3-1 (or the pseudogene TRBV3-2) to TRBJ2-2; 7 positions match TRBD1. V trimming: 4 bases; J trimming: 0 bases; junction bases outside the gene matches: 5. Germline CDR1 LGHDT, CDR2 YNNKEL (reference sequence). The CDR3 length is 16 residues. CDR3 sequence reads: CASSRLGGANTGELFF. The CDR3 nucleotides are TGTGCCAGCAGCCGCTTAGGGGGCGCGAACACCGGGGAGCTGTTTTTT.

V and J are TRBV6-5 and TRBJ1-1; 7 bases are shared with TRBD1. V shed 8 bases and J 0 bases; nucleotides not matched to a gene: 6. The CDR3 spans 14 residues. The germline gives CDR1 MNHEY, CDR2 SVGAGI. The CDR3 region is CASLTGSMNTEAFF. The CDR3 nucleotides read TGTGCCAGCTTGACAGGGTCGATGAACACTGAAGCTTTCTTT.

The chain recombines TRBV7-2 with TRBJ1-5; a weak D match, TRBD1 (6 bases). Trimming cost V 5 bases and J 5 bases, with 19 bases left between them. This CDR3 contains 16 residues. Germline V gene sequence: CDR1 SGHTA, CDR2 FQGNSA. The CDR3 here is CASSGQGPASYQPQHF. DNA for the CDR3: TGTGCCAGCAGCGGGCAGGGGCCCGCGTCGTATCAGCCCCAGCATTTT.

The rearrangement uses TRBV3-1 (or the pseudogene TRBV3-2) and TRBJ2-5, with 10 nucleotides matching TRBD1. This CDR3 spans 15 amino acids. In germline, CDR1 is LGHDT, CDR2 YNNKEL (reference sequence). Trimming took 4 bases from V and 5 from J; bases not matched to a gene: 7. CDR3 sequence (DNA): TGTGCCAGCAGCCTAGGGACAGGGGCTCGGGAGACCCAGTACTTC. Its translation is CASSLGTGARETQYF.

The V gene is TRBV14, the J gene TRBJ2-7; D is perhaps TRBD2 (5 bases). Trimming took 4 bases from V and 6 from J, leaving 13 bases between them. The CDR3 length is 13 residues. Looked up from germline, CDR1 is SGHDN and CDR2 is FVKESK. The CDR3 sequence: CASSRAGSPEQYF. CDR3 sequence (DNA): TGTGCCAGCAGCCGCGCGGGCTCCCCCGAGCAGTACTTC.

Worth noting for this clone: In the same sample, other DNA sequences code for this CDR3. The V call is TRBV5-1, the J call TRBJ1-4, with D possibly TRBD1 on 6 matching bases. This CDR3 region has 13 residues. Per germline, CDR1 SGHRS and CDR2 YFSETQ. The V end lost 5 bases, the J end lost 3 bases, and 8 bases lay between the germline ends. The DNA of the CDR3 is TGCGCCAGCAGGGACAGCCCTAATGAAAAACTGTTTTTT. Translation: CASRDSPNEKLFF.

This clone occurred once. The rearrangement uses TRBV6-5 and TRBJ2-7; tentative D call: TRBD2 (7 bases). V was trimmed by 4 bases and J by 7 bases, leaving 20 bases between them. There are 15 residues in the CDR3. Germline V gives CDR1 MNHEY, CDR2 SVGAGI. Written as DNA, the CDR3 is TGTGCCAGCAGTTCCTTTAAAAGGGGGAGGGGGGAGCAGTACTTC. As protein: CASSSFKRGRGEQYF.

This sequence joins TRBV13 and TRBJ1-2; no definite D call. The CDR3 extends over 14 amino acids. Trimming left V 5 bases short and J 4 bases short, with 14 bases between. CDR1 is PRHDT, CDR2 FYEKMQ, per germline (reference sequence). In DNA form, the CDR3 reads TGTGCCAGCAGCCTTCGAGGTGCGGGCTATGGCTACACCTTC. This codes for CASSLRGAGYGYTF.

The V call is TRBV9, the J call TRBJ2-7, with 9 bases lining up with TRBD2. Germline CDR1 and CDR2: SGDLS and YYNGEE. The CDR3 runs 15 residues. J gave up 1 base and V 2 bases, and 4 bases lay outside the gene matches. CDR3 in DNA: TGTGCCAGCAGCGTCGGGACTAGCACTTCCTACGAGCAGTACTTC. Protein product: CASSVGTSTSYEQYF.

The chain uses TRBV5-6 and TRBJ1-4; 8 nucleotides match TRBD1. The CDR3 sequence is 14 residues long. The junction had 11 bases not matched to a gene; V was cut back by 4 bases and J by 12 bases. Germline V gives CDR1 SGHDT, CDR2 YYEEEE. The CDR3 reads CASSPGTGLRELFF. The CDR3 nucleotides read TGTGCCAGCAGCCCCGGGACAGGCCTCCGGGAACTGTTTTTT.

V and J are TRBV21-1 and TRBJ1-3; no check of the table's D call, TRBD1, against the DNA was made. TRBV21-1 is given as a pseudogene. This CDR3 region has 20 residues. The CDR3 reads CASSSHAGTGRPRSGNTIYF. The DNA of the CDR3 is TGTGCCAGCAGCTCCCACGCCGGGACAGGGAGGCCTCGATCTGGAAACACCATATATTTT.

The chain employs TRBV5-6 and TRBJ2-5, with D perhaps TRBD2 (6 bases). Deletions cut 3 bases from V and 5 bases from J, with 11 bases between. The CDR3 consists of 13 residues. The germline V gene encodes CDR1 SGHDT and CDR2 YYEEEE. The CDR3: CASSYAGGETQYF. The DNA for the CDR3 is TGTGCCAGCAGCTATGCCGGAGGGGAGACCCAGTACTTC.

In DNA, the CDR3 is TGTGCCAGCAGCGCCGGACACCTCTATAATTCACCCCTCCACTTT. Translation gives CASSAGHLYNSPLHF. This chain connects TRBV9 to TRBJ1-6, with a tentative D call TRBD1 (5 bases). The V gene lost 3 bases and the J gene lost 3 bases, with 10 bases spanning the gap. Germline CDR1 is SGDLS and CDR2 is YYNGEE. The CDR3 is 15 amino acids.

The chain is built from TRBV2 and TRBJ1-1; possible D gene TRBD1, 6 bases. The germline V gene encodes CDR1 SNHLY and CDR2 FYNNEI. V lost 4 bases to trimming and J lost 4 bases, with 13 bases between them. The CDR3 is made up of 14 amino acids. CDR3: CASSAAGAGTEAFF. The CDR3 DNA reads as TGTGCCAGCAGTGCCGCAGGGGCTGGCACTGAAGCTTTCTTT.

The genes are TRBV28 and TRBJ1-3, with unresolved D. The CDR3 totals 15 residues. Germline-derived CDR1 and CDR2 are MDHEN and SYDVKM. V lost 7 bases and J 3 bases, leaving 16 bases between the germline ends. CDR3 in amino acids: CASTAGNSLGNTIYF. Written as DNA, the CDR3 is TGTGCCAGCACGGCGGGGAACAGTCTTGGAAACACCATATATTTT.

This chain connects TRBV24-1 to TRBJ1-2; 7 nucleotides line up with TRBD1. The CDR3 sequence is 14 residues long. Germline CDR1 KGHDR, CDR2 SFDVKD. V shed 7 bases and J 4 bases; nucleotides not matched to a gene: 8. CDR3 residues: CATRQQGPGYGYTF. For the CDR3, the DNA is TGTGCCACCAGGCAACAGGGGCCAGGCTATGGCTACACCTTC.

The chain uses TRBV9 and TRBJ2-1; TRBD2 matches 7 bases. The CDR3 runs 15 residues. With V trimmed by 8 bases and J by 0 bases, 8 bases remained unmatched. Germline values: CDR1 SGDLS, CDR2 YYNGEE. CDR3 DNA: TGTGCCAGTACACAGCGGGGATCCTCCTACAATGAGCAGTTCTTC. Residues: CASTQRGSSYNEQFF.